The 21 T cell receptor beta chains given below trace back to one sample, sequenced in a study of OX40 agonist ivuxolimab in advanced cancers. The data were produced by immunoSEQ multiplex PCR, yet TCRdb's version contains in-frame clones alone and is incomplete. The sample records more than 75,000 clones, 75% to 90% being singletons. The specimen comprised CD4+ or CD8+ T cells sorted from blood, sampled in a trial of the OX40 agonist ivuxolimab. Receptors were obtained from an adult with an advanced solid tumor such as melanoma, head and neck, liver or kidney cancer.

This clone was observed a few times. CDR3 DNA sequence: TGCGCCAGCAGTTCGACAGCTAACTATGGCTACACCTTC. This sequence encodes CASSSTANYGYTF. The chain is built from TRBV10-1 and TRBJ1-2; perhaps TRBD1 as D (5 bases). V gave up 5 bases and J gave up 0 bases, with 7 bases separating them. The CDR3 contains 13 residues. CDR1 WNHNN and CDR2 SYGVQD come from the germline V gene (reference sequence).

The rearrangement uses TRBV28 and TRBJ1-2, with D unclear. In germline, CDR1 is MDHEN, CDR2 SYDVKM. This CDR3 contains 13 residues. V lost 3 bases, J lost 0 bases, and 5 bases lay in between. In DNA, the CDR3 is TGTGCCAGCAGTTTCGCAGCTAACTATGGCTACACCTTC. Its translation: CASSFAANYGYTF.

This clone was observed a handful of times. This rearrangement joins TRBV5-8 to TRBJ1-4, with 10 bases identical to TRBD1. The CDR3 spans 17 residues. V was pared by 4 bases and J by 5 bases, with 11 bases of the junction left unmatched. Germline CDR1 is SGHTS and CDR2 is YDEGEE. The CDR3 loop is CASSQHGTGAANEKLFF. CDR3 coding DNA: TGTGCCAGCAGCCAACACGGGACAGGGGCCGCGAATGAAAAACTGTTTTTT. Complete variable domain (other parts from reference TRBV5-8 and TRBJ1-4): EAGVTQSPTHLIKTRGQQATLRCSPISGHTSVYWYQQALGLGLQFLLWYDEGEERNRGNFPPRFSGRQFPNYSSELNVNALELEDSALYLCASSQHGTGAANEKLFFGSGTQLSVL.

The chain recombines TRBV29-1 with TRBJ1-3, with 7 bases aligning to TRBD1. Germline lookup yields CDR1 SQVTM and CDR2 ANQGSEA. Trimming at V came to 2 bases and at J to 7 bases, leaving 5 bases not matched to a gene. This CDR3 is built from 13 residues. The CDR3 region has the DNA TGCAGCGTTGAAAGGCAGGGGGATAACACCATATATTTT. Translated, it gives CSVERQGDNTIYF.

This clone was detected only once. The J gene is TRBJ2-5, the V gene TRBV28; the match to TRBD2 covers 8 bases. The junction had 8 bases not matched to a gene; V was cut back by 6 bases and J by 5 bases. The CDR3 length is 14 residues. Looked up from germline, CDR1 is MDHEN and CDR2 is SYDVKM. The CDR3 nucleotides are TGTGCCAGCAGCGGGGGGGCATTGTATGAGACCCAGTACTTC. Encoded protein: CASSGGALYETQYF.

CDR3 bases: TGTGCCTGGAGTTACAGGGTCCAAGAGACCCAGTACTTC. Its protein product is CAWSYRVQETQYF. This chain connects TRBV30 to TRBJ2-5; tentatively, D is TRBD1 (6 bases). The V and J ends lost 2 bases and 1 base respectively, with 8 bases between them. The CDR3 is 13 amino acids. Germline loops: CDR1 GTSNPN, CDR2 SVGIG (reference sequence).

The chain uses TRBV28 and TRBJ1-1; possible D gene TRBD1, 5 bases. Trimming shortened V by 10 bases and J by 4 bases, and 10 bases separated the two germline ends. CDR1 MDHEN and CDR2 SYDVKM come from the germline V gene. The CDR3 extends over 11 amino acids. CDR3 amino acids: CATNGGTEAFF. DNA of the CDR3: TGTGCCACGAACGGGGGCACTGAAGCTTTCTTT.

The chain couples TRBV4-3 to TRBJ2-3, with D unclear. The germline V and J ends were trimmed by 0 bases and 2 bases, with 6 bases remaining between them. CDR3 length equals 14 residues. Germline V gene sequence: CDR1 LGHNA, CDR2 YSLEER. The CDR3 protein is CASSQDTLTDTQYF. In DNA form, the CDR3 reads TGCGCCAGCAGCCAAGATACCCTCACAGATACGCAGTATTTT.

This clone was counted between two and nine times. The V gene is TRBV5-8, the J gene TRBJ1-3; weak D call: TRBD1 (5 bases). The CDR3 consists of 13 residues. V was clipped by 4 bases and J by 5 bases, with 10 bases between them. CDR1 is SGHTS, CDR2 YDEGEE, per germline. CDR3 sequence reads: CASSQGVRNTIYF. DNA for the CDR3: TGTGCCAGCAGCCAGGGTGTCCGAAACACCATATATTTT.

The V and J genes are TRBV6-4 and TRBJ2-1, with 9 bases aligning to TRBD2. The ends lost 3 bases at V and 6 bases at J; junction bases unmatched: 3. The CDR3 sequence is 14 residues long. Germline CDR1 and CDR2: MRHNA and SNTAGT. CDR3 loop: CASSEVAGVNEQFF. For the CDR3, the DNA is TGTGCCAGCAGTGAGGTAGCGGGAGTCAATGAGCAGTTCTTC.

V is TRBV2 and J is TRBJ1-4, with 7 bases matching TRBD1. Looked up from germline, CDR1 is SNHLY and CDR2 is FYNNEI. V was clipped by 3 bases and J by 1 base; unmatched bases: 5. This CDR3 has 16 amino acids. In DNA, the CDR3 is TGTGCCAGCAGTGATGAGGGGGCGGGAACTAATGAAAAACTGTTTTTT. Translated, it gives CASSDEGAGTNEKLFF.

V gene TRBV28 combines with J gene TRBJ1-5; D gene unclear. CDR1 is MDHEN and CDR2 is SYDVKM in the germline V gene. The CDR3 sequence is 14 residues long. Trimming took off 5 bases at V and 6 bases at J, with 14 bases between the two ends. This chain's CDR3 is CASSPSGQRQPQHF. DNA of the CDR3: TGTGCCAGCAGTCCCTCGGGTCAACGTCAGCCCCAGCATTTT.

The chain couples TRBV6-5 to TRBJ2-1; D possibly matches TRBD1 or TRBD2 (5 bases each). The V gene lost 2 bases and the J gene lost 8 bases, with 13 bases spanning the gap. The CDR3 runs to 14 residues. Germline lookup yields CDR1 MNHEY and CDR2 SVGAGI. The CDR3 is CASSYRDGGYEQFF. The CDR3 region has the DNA TGTGCCAGCAGTTACCGCGATGGGGGTTATGAGCAGTTCTTC.

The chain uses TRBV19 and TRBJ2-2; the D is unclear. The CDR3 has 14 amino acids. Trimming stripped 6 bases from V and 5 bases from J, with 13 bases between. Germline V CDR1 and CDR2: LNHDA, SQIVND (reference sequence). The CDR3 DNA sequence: TGTGCCAGTAGCAGGACCGGTCGTACCGGGGAGCTGTTTTTT. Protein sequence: CASSRTGRTGELFF.

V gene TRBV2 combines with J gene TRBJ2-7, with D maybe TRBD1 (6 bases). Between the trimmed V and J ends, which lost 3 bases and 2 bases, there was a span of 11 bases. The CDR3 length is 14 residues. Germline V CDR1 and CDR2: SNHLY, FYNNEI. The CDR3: CASSDQGSTYEQYV. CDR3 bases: TGTGCCAGCAGTGATCAGGGGTCCACCTACGAGCAGTACGTC.

CDR3 sequence: CASSSWLGTVSTDTQYF. DNA of the CDR3: TGTGCCAGCAGTTCCTGGTTAGGGACTGTTAGCACAGATACGCAGTATTTT. The J gene is TRBJ2-3, the V gene TRBV5-4; D is possibly TRBD2 (6 bases). Germline loops: CDR1 SGHNT, CDR2 YYREEE (reference sequence). This CDR3 contains 17 residues. Trimming shortened V by 5 bases and J by 0 bases, and 19 bases separated the two germline ends.

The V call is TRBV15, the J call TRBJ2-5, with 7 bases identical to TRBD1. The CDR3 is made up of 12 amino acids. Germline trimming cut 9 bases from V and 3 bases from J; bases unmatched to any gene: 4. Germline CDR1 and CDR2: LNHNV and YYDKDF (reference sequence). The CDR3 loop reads CATGQEEETQYF. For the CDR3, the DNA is TGTGCCACAGGACAGGAAGAAGAGACCCAGTACTTC.

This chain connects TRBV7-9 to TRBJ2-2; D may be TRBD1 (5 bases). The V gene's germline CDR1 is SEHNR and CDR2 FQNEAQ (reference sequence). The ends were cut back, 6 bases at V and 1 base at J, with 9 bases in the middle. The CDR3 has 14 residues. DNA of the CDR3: TGTGCCAGCAGACTCAGGGTGAACACCGGGGAGCTGTTTTTT. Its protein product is CASRLRVNTGELFF.

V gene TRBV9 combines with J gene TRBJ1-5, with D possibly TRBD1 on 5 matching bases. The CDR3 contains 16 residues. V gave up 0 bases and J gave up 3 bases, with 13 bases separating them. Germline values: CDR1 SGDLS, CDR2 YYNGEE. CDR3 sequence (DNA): TGTGCCAGCAGCGTAGAGCCGGGGCAGACCAATCAGCCCCAGCATTTT. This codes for CASSVEPGQTNQPQHF.

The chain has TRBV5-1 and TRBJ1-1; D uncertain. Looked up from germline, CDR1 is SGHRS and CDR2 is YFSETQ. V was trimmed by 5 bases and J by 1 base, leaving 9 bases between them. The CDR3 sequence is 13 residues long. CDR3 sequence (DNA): TGCGCCAGCAGGTCGTTGGGGAACACTGAAGCTTTCTTT. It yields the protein CASRSLGNTEAFF.

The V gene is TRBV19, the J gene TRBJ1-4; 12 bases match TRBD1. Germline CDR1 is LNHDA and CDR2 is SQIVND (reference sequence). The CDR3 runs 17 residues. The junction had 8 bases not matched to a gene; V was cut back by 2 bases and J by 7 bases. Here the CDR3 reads CASSISPGQGAFEKLFF. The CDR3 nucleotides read TGTGCCAGTAGTATATCCCCGGGACAGGGGGCATTTGAAAAACTGTTTTTT.